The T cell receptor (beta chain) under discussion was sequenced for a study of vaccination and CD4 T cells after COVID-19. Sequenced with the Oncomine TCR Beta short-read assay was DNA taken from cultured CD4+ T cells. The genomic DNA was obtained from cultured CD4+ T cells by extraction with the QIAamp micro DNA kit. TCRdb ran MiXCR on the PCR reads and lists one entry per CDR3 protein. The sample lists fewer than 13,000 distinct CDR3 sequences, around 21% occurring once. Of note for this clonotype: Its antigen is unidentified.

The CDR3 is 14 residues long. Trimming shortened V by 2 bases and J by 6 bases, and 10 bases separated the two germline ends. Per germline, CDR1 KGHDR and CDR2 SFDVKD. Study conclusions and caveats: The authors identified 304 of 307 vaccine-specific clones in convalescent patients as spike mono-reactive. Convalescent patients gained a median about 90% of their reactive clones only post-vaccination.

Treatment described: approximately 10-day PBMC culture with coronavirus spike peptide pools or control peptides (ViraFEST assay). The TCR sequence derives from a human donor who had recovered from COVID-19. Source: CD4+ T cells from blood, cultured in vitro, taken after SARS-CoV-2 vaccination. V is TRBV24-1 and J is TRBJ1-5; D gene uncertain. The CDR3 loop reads CATSDSWQSQPQHF. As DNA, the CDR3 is TGTGCCACCAGTGATTCTTGGCAGTCTCAGCCCCAGCATTTT.